The 9 T cell receptor beta chains given below trace back to one sample, sequenced in a study of OX40 agonist ivuxolimab in advanced cancers. Profiling relied on immunoSEQ multiplex PCR, and the TCRdb table lists in-frame clones only, not all of them. The sample yields approximately 58,000 clones, 85% to 95% seen once. The sample was CD4+ or CD8+ T cells sorted from blood, taken in a trial of the OX40 agonist ivuxolimab. The receptors stem from an adult with an advanced solid tumor such as melanoma, head and neck, liver or kidney cancer.

V and J are TRBV7-9 and TRBJ2-7, with TRBD2 matching over 16 bases. The CDR3 covers 16 residues. Germline values: CDR1 SEHNR, CDR2 FQNEAQ (reference sequence). Germline trimming cut 5 bases from V and 1 base from J; bases unmatched to any gene: 2. The CDR3: CASSTGLAGGSYEQYF. As DNA, the CDR3 is TGTGCCAGCAGCACGGGACTAGCGGGAGGGTCCTACGAGCAGTACTTC.

This chain connects TRBV30 to TRBJ2-1; D is uncertain. The ends were cut back, 0 bases at V and 7 bases at J, with 7 bases in the middle. Per the germline V gene, CDR1 is GTSNPN and CDR2 is SVGIG (reference sequence). This CDR3 has 12 amino acids. CDR3 residues: CAWSVRQNEQFF. The CDR3 nucleotides read TGTGCCTGGAGTGTACGGCAGAATGAGCAGTTCTTC.

V gene TRBV5-1 combines with J gene TRBJ1-1, with 8 bases matching TRBD1. Germline V gene data show CDR1 as SGHRS and CDR2 as YFSETQ. The V segment lost 4 bases and the J segment 6 bases; nucleotides outside the gene matches: 2. The CDR3 sequence is 12 residues long. CDR3 nucleotide sequence: TGCGCCAGCAGCCCGGACAGGGCTGAAGCTTTCTTT. Translation: CASSPDRAEAFF.

The chain is built from TRBV7-8 and TRBJ1-1, with 11 bases aligning to TRBD1. In germline, CDR1 is SGHVS, CDR2 FQNEAQ. This CDR3 has 16 residues. V lost 0 bases, J lost 5 bases, and 5 bases stayed unmatched. This CDR3 is CASSLAGQGVKTEAFF. The DNA for the CDR3 is TGTGCCAGCAGCTTAGCGGGACAGGGGGTAAAGACTGAAGCTTTCTTT.

The chain is built from TRBV5-4 and TRBJ2-6, with TRBD1 identical over 8 bases. Per the germline V gene, CDR1 is SGHNT and CDR2 is YYREEE (reference sequence). The CDR3 length is 16 residues. The V gene end was trimmed by 3 bases and the J gene end by 3 bases; junction bases not matched to a gene: 5. This chain's CDR3 is CASSWTGLSGANVLTF. DNA of the CDR3: TGTGCCAGCAGCTGGACAGGGTTGAGTGGGGCCAACGTCCTGACTTTC.

Here the CDR3 reads CASSNRQGVETQYF. CDR3 DNA sequence: TGCGCCAGCAGCAATAGACAGGGGGTGGAGACCCAGTACTTC. The chain couples TRBV5-1 to TRBJ2-5; 9 nucleotides match TRBD1. From germline, CDR1 is SGHRS and CDR2 YFSETQ. V shed 4 bases and J 5 bases; nucleotides not matched to a gene: 6. This CDR3 region has 14 residues. The full variable domain, in which reference TRBV5-1 and TRBJ2-5 provide the parts outside the CDR3, is KAGVTQTPRYLIKTRGQQVTLSCSPISGHRSVSWYQQTPGQGLQFLFEYFSETQRNKGNFPGRFSGRQFSNSRSEMNVSTLELGDSALYLCASSNRQGVETQYFGPGTRLLVL.

This clone was seen only once. The chain combines TRBV5-4 with TRBJ2-1; 10 bases map to TRBD2. This CDR3 has 16 amino acids. CDR1 is SGHNT, CDR2 YYREEE, per germline (reference sequence). V lost 4 bases to trimming and J lost 4 bases; unmatched junction nucleotides: 8. The CDR3 protein is CASSRPTSGAYNEQFF. CDR3 DNA sequence: TGTGCCAGCAGCCGCCCTACTAGCGGGGCATACAATGAGCAGTTCTTC. The entire variable domain, with the rest obtained from reference TRBV5-4 and TRBJ2-1, is as follows: ETGVTQSPTHLIKTRGQQVTLRCSSQSGHNTVSWYQQALGQGPQFIFQYYREEENGRGNFPPRFSGLQFPNYSSELNVNALELDDSALYLCASSRPTSGAYNEQFFGPGTRLTVL.

The chain recombines TRBV5-8 with TRBJ1-2; D is undetermined. Trimming cost V 2 bases and J 0 bases, with 8 bases left between them. The CDR3 runs 14 residues. Germline V gene sequence: CDR1 SGHTS, CDR2 YDEGEE. In nucleotides, the CDR3 is TGTGCCAGCAGCTTTAACGATCCTAACTATGGCTACACCTTC. This encodes CASSFNDPNYGYTF. The variable domain in full, completed from reference TRBV5-8 and TRBJ1-2, reads EAGVTQSPTHLIKTRGQQATLRCSPISGHTSVYWYQQALGLGLQFLLWYDEGEERNRGNFPPRFSGRQFPNYSSELNVNALELEDSALYLCASSFNDPNYGYTFGSGTRLTVV.

This chain connects TRBV18 to TRBJ2-1, with unresolved D. Germline V CDR1 and CDR2: KGHSH, LQKENI. V was pared by 1 base and J by 0 bases, with 10 bases between. The CDR3 runs 16 residues. The CDR3 DNA reads TGTGCCAGCTCACCACGATTAGATATCTCCTACAATGAGCAGTTCTTC. Translated, it gives CASSPRLDISYNEQFF.